This T cell receptor (beta chain) was sequenced in a study of identical twins. The CDR3 length is 14 residues. Germline V gene lookup returns CDR1 MNHEY and CDR2 SVGEGT. V shed 7 bases and J shed 1 base, with 13 bases lying between them. This clonotype was counted ten times or more. Its antigen is as yet unknown. Each donor was a healthy Caucasian. Template switching supplied a universal primer site; unique molecular identifiers were carried on the cDNA. TCRdb processed the 5' RACE reads anew with MiXCR; each CDR3 protein has one entry. Among fewer than 250,000 distinct CDR3 sequences listed, roughly 10% were seen once. Study-level points and caveats: Abundant cord blood beta clonotypes carried fewer insertions; memory repertoires showed none.

The sequence was collected from a woman younger than 35 in good health. Sequenced sample: memory (CD45RO+) T cells sorted from blood. The genes are TRBV6-2 or TRBV6-3 and TRBJ1-1; D is undetermined. This CDR3 is CASIGKGSNTEAFF. CDR3 sequence (DNA): TGTGCCAGCATTGGAAAGGGTTCGAACACTGAAGCTTTCTTT.